The clone carrying this T cell receptor (beta chain) was recorded a few times. Its antigen is unidentified. Unique molecular identifiers were built into the TCRbeta library. TCRdb re-derived calls from the PCR reads in MiXCR, one entry per CDR3 protein. Among about 98,000 distinct CDR3 sequences listed, under 25% were seen once. This sample stems from a study of T-cell reconstitution after alpha-beta-depleted transplantation in children. Broader study findings: Several hundred rapidly expanded clones from non-depleted graft cells reportedly supplied alpha-beta T cells about two months post-transplant.

The junction had 11 bases not matched to a gene; V was cut back by 6 bases and J by 8 bases. The CDR3 length is 15 residues. This material consisted of PBMCs, taken before TCRalphabeta/CD19-depleted stem cell transplant. The clonotype comes from a boy aged 2 to 10 with acute lymphoblastic leukemia, due to receive a stem cell transplant. This sequence joins TRBV12-3 or TRBV12-4 and TRBJ2-1; TRBD1 matches at 9 bases. The CDR3 loop is CASRSDRGNYDEQFF. CDR3 DNA sequence: TGTGCCAGCAGATCGGACAGGGGAAATTACGATGAGCAGTTCTTC.